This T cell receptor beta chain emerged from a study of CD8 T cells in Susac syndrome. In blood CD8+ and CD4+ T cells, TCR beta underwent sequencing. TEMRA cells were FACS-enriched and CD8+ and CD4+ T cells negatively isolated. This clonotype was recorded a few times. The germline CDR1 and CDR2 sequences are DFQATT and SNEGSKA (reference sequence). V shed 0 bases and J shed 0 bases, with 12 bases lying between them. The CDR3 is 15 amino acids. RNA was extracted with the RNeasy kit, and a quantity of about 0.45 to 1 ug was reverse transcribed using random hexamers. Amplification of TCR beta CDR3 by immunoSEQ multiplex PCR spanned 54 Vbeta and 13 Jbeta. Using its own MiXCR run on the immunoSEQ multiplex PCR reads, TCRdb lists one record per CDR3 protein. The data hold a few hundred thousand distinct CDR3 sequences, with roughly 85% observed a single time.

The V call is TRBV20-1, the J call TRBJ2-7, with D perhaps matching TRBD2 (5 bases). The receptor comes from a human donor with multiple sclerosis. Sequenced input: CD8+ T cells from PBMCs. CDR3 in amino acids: CSARDPPSISYEQYF. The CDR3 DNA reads TGCAGTGCTAGAGACCCGCCTAGCATCTCCTACGAGCAGTACTTC.